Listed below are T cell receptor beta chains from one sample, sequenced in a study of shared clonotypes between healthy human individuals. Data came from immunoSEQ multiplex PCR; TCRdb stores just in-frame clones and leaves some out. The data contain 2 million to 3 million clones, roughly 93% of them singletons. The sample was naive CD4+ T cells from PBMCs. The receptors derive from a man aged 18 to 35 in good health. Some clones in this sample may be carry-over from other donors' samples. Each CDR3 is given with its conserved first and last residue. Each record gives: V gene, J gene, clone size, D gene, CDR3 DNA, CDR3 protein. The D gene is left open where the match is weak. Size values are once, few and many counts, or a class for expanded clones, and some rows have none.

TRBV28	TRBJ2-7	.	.	TGTGCCAGCAGTTTAGTGTCCAGGGAGCAGTACTTC	CASSLVSREQYF
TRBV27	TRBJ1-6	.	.	TGTGCCAGCAGTCCGCAGGGTCCCCCCTATAATTCACCCCTCCACTTT	CASSPQGPPYNSPLHF
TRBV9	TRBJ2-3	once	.	TGTGCCAGCAGCGTAGCCGAAGGGACCACAGATACGCAGTATTTT	CASSVAEGTTDTQYF
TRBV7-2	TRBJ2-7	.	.	TGTGCCAGCAGCCCAGTCGGGACATATTCCTACGAGCAGTACTTC	CASSPVGTYSYEQYF
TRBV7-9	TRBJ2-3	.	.	TGTGCCAGCGTGGGGGCAGCGGATACGCAGTATTTT	CASVGAADTQYF
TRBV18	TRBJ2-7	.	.	TGTGCCAGCTCACCCACGACCGACAGTCTCTACGAGCAGTACTTC	CASSPTTDSLYEQYF
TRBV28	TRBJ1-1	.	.	TGTGCCAGCATAGGCTTTAATGCTGAAGCTTTCTTT	CASIGFNAEAFF
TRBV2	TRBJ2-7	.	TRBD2	TGTGCCAGCAGTGAGGTGGTCCGCGCTAGCGGGAGTCAATACGAGCAGTACTTC	CASSEVVRASGSQYEQYF
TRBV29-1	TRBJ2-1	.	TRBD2	TGCAGCGTTACTAGCGGGAGGTTCTACAATGAGCAGTTCTTC	CSVTSGRFYNEQFF
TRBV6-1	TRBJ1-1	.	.	TGTGCCAGCACCGAGGACCCGAACACTGAAGCTTTCTTT	CASTEDPNTEAFF
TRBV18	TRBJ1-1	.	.	TGTGCCAGCTCACCTCGGGGTGAAGCTTTCTTT	CASSPRGEAFF
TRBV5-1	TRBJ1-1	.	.	TGCGCCAGCTCGCGAGGGTTAGGAAAGCCTGAAGCTTTCTTT	CASSRGLGKPEAFF
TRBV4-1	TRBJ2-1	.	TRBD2	TGCGCCAGCAGACTAGCGGGGTCAAATGAGCAGTTCTTC	CASRLAGSNEQFF
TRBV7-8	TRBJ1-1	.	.	TGTGCCAGCAGCTTAGGCGGCAGTACCCTACCGAACACTGAAGCTTTCTTT	CASSLGGSTLPNTEAFF
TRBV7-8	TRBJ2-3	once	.	TGTGCCAGCAGCTTTCGGTGGCGGGACTTCACAGATACGCAGTATTTT	CASSFRWRDFTDTQYF
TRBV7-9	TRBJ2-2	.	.	TGTGCCAGCAGCCGAAGTCCCTCGTCGAGTACCGGGGAGCTGTTTTTT	CASSRSPSSSTGELFF
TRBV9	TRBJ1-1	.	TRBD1	TGTGCCAGCAGCGGACTAAGACAGGGCACTGAAGCTTTCTTT	CASSGLRQGTEAFF
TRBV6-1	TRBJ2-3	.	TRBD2	TGTGCCACTCTACGGGAGGCGGCAGATACGCAGTATTTT	CATLREAADTQYF
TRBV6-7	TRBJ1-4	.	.	TGTGCCAGCAGTTATCGGCCCTCTATCGGGCGATCTGCAACTAATGAAAAACTGTTTTTT	CASSYRPSIGRSATNEKLFF
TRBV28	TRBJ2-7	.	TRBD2	TGTGCCAGCAGTCTCTTGTCTAGCGGAGGCCTCTACGAGCAGTACTTC	CASSLLSSGGLYEQYF
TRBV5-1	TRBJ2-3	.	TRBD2	TGCGCCAGCAGCTTTGGCGGGAGGGGCGCAGATACGCAGTATTTT	CASSFGGRGADTQYF
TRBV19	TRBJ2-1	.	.	TGTGCCAGTAGTATAGATCGCCGCACAGGCGAGCAGTTCTTC	CASSIDRRTGEQFF
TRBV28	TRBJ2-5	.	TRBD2	TGTGCCAGCAGCCCTAGCGGAAGACAAGAGACCCAGTACTTC	CASSPSGRQETQYF
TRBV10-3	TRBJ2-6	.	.	TGTGCCATCAGTGATTTTACCCAAGGTCCATGGGGATCTGGGGCCAACGTCCTGACTTTC	CAISDFTQGPWGSGANVLTF
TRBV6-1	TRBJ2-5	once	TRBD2	TGTGCCAGCAGTCCCCTAGCGGGAGGGCGAGAGACCCAGTACTTC	CASSPLAGGRETQYF
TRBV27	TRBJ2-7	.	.	TGTGCCAGCACCAGATTTAGCTCGGCGGAGGCCGGCTCCTCCTACGAGCAGTACTTC	CASTRFSSAEAGSSYEQYF
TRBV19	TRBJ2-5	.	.	TGTGCCAGTAAACCACAGCAAAAAGAGACCCAGTACTTC	CASKPQQKETQYF
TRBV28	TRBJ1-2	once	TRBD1	TGTGCCAGCAGTGTAGCCGGGACAGGGGGCGCGGGTATGGTTAGCTACACCTTC	CASSVAGTGGAGMVSYTF
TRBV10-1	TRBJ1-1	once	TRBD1	TGCGCCAGCAGTGAGTCGATACAGGGCAGGGGGGCTGAAGCTTTCTTT	CASSESIQGRGAEAFF
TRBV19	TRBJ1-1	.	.	TGTGCCAGTAGTATATCGGGGATCGGGGACACTGAAGCTTTCTTT	CASSISGIGDTEAFF
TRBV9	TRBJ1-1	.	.	TGTGCCAGCAGCGCTTACAGGTTATCCAACACTGAAGCTTTCTTT	CASSAYRLSNTEAFF
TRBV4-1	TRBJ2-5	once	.	TGCGCCAGCAGCCAAGAAGACAGCAAAGAGACCCAGTACTTC	CASSQEDSKETQYF
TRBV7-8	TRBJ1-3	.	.	TGTGCCAGCAGCTTATGGGGTTCTGGAAACACCATATATTTT	CASSLWGSGNTIYF
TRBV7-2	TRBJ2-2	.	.	TGTGCCAGCAGCTATAACACCGGGGAGCTGTTTTTT	CASSYNTGELFF
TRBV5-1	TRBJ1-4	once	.	TGCGCCAGCAGCTCAGGCACCTCAGAGGGGAAACTGTTTTTT	CASSSGTSEGKLFF
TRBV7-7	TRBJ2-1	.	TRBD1	TGTGCCAGCACCTCCCCGCGACAGGGGGATGAGCAGTTCTTC	CASTSPRQGDEQFF
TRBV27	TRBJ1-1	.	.	TGTGCCAGCAGTCCACCTGACCCGGGCCGGAGGACTGAAGCTTTCTTT	CASSPPDPGRRTEAFF
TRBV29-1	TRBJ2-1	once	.	TGCAGCGTTGAACCCTGGAGCTCCTACAATGAGCAGTTCTTC	CSVEPWSSYNEQFF
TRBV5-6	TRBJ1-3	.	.	TGTGCCAGCAGCTTGGAAGGATGGCCCGGAAACACCATATATTTT	CASSLEGWPGNTIYF
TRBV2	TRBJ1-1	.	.	TGTGCCAGCAGCCTCCCACCCGGGACATCCAACACTGAAGCTTTCTTT	CASSLPPGTSNTEAFF
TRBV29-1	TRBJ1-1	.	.	TGCAGCGCCTTCCGTGGGACAACCATGAACACTGAAGCTTTCTTT	CSAFRGTTMNTEAFF
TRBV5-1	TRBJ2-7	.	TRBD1	TGCGCCAGCAGCCGGGACAGTGTCTACGAGCAGTACTTC	CASSRDSVYEQYF
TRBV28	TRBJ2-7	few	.	TGTGCCAGCAGCCTGACAGCTGGCGAGCAGTACTTC	CASSLTAGEQYF
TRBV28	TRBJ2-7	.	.	TGTGCCAGCAGTTTTATAAAAAGGCAGGGCTACGAGCAGTACTTC	CASSFIKRQGYEQYF
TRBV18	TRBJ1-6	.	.	TGTGCCAGCTCACGATCAAGGTCCGGGGATTCACCCCTCCACTTT	CASSRSRSGDSPLHF
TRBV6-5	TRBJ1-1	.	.	TGTGCCAGCAGTTCCTCCCAGGACCGGTGGAACACTGAAGCTTTCTTT	CASSSSQDRWNTEAFF
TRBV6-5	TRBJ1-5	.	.	TGTGCCAGCAGTTCGGGGGGCGGTCAGCCCCAGCATTTT	CASSSGGGQPQHF
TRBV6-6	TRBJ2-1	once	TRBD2	TGTGCCAGCAGCTCCATAGGACTAGCGGGAGGGGTTGAGCAGTTCTTC	CASSSIGLAGGVEQFF
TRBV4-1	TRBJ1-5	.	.	TGCGCCAGCAGCCAAAACCCGGGGGTGGCTCAGCCCCAGCATTTT	CASSQNPGVAQPQHF
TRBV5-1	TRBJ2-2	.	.	TGCGCCAGCAGCCCTTCTGCCACGAACACCGGGGAGCTGTTTTTT	CASSPSATNTGELFF
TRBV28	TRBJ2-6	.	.	TGTGCCAGCAGTTTTTGGGCGGGACCCCCTAGGCCTGGGGCCAACGTCCTGACTTTC	CASSFWAGPPRPGANVLTF
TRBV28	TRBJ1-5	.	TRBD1	TGTGCCAGCGGACAGGGGGCGCTGGGCAATCAGCCCCAGCATTTT	CASGQGALGNQPQHF
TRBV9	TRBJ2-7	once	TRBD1	TGTGCCAGCGGGGGACAGGGGTTCGAGCAGTACTTC	CASGGQGFEQYF
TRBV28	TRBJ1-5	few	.	TGTGCCAGCAGCAATAGCAATCAGCCCCAGCATTTT	CASSNSNQPQHF
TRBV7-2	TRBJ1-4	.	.	TGTGCCAGCACCGTGGGTGCGTCTAATGAAAAACTGTTTTTT	CASTVGASNEKLFF
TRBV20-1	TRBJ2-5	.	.	TGCAGTGCAGCTAGTTCAGAGACCCAGTACTTC	CSAASSETQYF
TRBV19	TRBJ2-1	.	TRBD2	TGTGCCAGTAGTCCCCTAGAGGGTGGACTAGAGAGGGTCGGGCAGTTCTTC	CASSPLEGGLERVGQFF
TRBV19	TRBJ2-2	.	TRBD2	TGTGCCAGTAGTATACCCGGGACTAGCGGGAGATTCCCCGGGGAGCTGTTTTTT	CASSIPGTSGRFPGELFF
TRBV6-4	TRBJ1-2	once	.	TGTGCCAGCAGTGCCTCGAGGGGGAATGGCTACACCTTC	CASSASRGNGYTF